The 22 T cell receptor beta chains below come from one sample, sequenced in a study of blood T cell repertoires in COVID-19. Sequencing was performed with immunoSEQ multiplex PCR; in TCRdb, only in-frame clones are kept and a portion is missing. The table includes 100,000 or so clones, approximately 92% detected once. What was sequenced was peripheral blood. All receptors come from a woman of 80 years or more with acute or convalescent COVID-19.

V and J are TRBV14 and TRBJ2-5, with 12 bases identical to TRBD2. V trimming: 4 bases; J trimming: 2 bases; junction bases outside the gene matches: 5. The CDR3 covers 16 residues. Germline V gene data show CDR1 as SGHDN and CDR2 as FVKESK. CDR3 sequence reads: CASSRLAGVLQETQYF. The CDR3 DNA reads as TGTGCCAGCAGCCGACTAGCGGGGGTGCTACAAGAGACCCAGTACTTC. The full variable domain, its missing parts supplied by reference TRBV14 and TRBJ2-5, is EAGVTQFPSHSVIEKGQTVTLRCDPISGHDNLYWYRRVMGKEIKFLLHFVKESKQDESGMPNNRFLAERTGGTYSTLKVQPAELEDSGVYFCASSRLAGVLQETQYFGPGTRLLVL.

The rearrangement joins TRBV3-1 (or the pseudogene TRBV3-2) to TRBJ2-5, with 11 bases that match TRBD2. Germline CDR1 and CDR2: LGHDT and YNNKEL (reference sequence). The V segment lost 0 bases and the J segment 9 bases; nucleotides outside the gene matches: 9. The CDR3 loop spans 16 amino acids. CDR3 nucleotides: TGTGCCAGCAGCCAAGATCTAGCGGGGGGCCTCGAGGCCCAGTACTTC. Protein product: CASSQDLAGGLEAQYF.

This chain connects TRBV10-3 to TRBJ2-2; D possibly corresponds to TRBD1 (5 bases). The CDR3 runs to 13 residues. Germline V gene sequence: CDR1 ENHRY, CDR2 SYGVKD. V was cut by 8 bases and J by 2 bases, with 9 bases left in between. CDR3 bases: TGTGCCATCCAGGGTGTCAACACCGGGGAGCTGTTTTTT. This encodes CAIQGVNTGELFF.

The V gene is TRBV5-8, the J gene TRBJ2-7, with 9 bases lining up with TRBD1. This CDR3 spans 15 amino acids. V dropped 6 bases and J dropped 5; count of bases not matched to a gene: 12. Per germline, CDR1 SGHTS and CDR2 YDEGEE. In DNA, the CDR3 is TGTGCCAGCACCAAATATGGGACAGGGTGGGACGAGCAGTACTTC. Amino acid sequence: CASTKYGTGWDEQYF. Based on the CDR3 plus reference TRBV5-8 and TRBJ2-7, the full variable domain is EAGVTQSPTHLIKTRGQQATLRCSPISGHTSVYWYQQALGLGLQFLLWYDEGEERNRGNFPPRFSGRQFPNYSSELNVNALELEDSALYLCASTKYGTGWDEQYFGPGTRLTVT.

The chain employs TRBV6-5 and TRBJ1-1, with D perhaps TRBD1 (5 bases). Looked up from germline, CDR1 is MNHEY and CDR2 is SVGAGI. Trimming took off 6 bases at V and 0 bases at J, with 14 bases between the two ends. This CDR3 has 15 residues. CDR3 residues: CASSHREGMNTEAFF. The CDR3 DNA follows: TGTGCCAGCAGCCACCGGGAGGGGATGAACACTGAAGCTTTCTTT.

In this sample, this clone turned up a few times. V and J are TRBV28 and TRBJ2-7, with D unresolved. Trimming took 2 bases from V and 3 from J, leaving 8 bases between them. CDR1 and CDR2 from the germline V gene are MDHEN and SYDVKM. The CDR3 consists of 13 residues. CDR3 DNA sequence: TGTGCCAGCAGTTTAGGGCTTCTCTACGAGCAGTACTTC. It translates to CASSLGLLYEQYF.

This chain links TRBV24-1 with TRBJ2-5, with 7 bases fitting TRBD1. The CDR3 has 14 amino acids. V gave up 2 bases and J gave up 2 bases; unmatched junction bases: 1. CDR1 and CDR2 from the germline V gene are KGHDR and SFDVKD. CDR3 sequence reads: CATSDSRGQETQYF. CDR3 bases: TGTGCCACCAGTGATTCCAGGGGGCAAGAGACCCAGTACTTC.

The chain carries TRBV20-1 and TRBJ1-1, with 7 positions matching TRBD1. This CDR3 contains 15 residues. Germline CDR1 DFQATT, CDR2 SNEGSKA (reference sequence). With 3 bases clipped from V and 1 base from J, the junction kept 8 bases outside the gene matches. As DNA, the CDR3 is TGCAGTGCTAGTCACAGGGGTTCGGGGAACACTGAAGCTTTCTTT. It translates to CSASHRGSGNTEAFF.

The genes are TRBV7-2 and TRBJ2-5, with 7 bases lining up with TRBD2. In germline, CDR1 is SGHTA, CDR2 FQGNSA. CDR3 size: 15 residues. Trimming took 2 bases from V and 5 from J; bases not matched to a gene: 8. CDR3 protein: CASSLSSGAGETQYF. The CDR3, as DNA: TGTGCCAGCAGCTTATCCAGCGGGGCCGGGGAGACCCAGTACTTC.

This clone came up a few times. This chain links TRBV9 with TRBJ2-7, with 9 bases matching TRBD2. There are 18 residues in the CDR3. Germline trimming cut 0 bases from V and 1 base from J; bases unmatched to any gene: 11. Germline-derived CDR1 and CDR2 are SGDLS and YYNGEE. CDR3 residues: CASSVGVSGGDTSYEQYF. The CDR3 DNA reads as TGTGCCAGCAGCGTAGGGGTTAGCGGGGGAGATACATCCTACGAGCAGTACTTC.

This chain links TRBV3-1 (or the pseudogene TRBV3-2) with TRBJ2-7, with 10 bases identical to TRBD1. The CDR3 contains 15 residues. The ends lost 4 bases at V and 2 bases at J; junction bases unmatched: 5. Per germline, CDR1 LGHDT and CDR2 YNNKEL (reference sequence). The CDR3 region is CASSRTGGVTYEQYF. The CDR3 nucleotides are TGTGCCAGCAGCCGGACAGGGGGAGTCACCTACGAGCAGTACTTC.

The chain is built from TRBV6-5 and TRBJ2-3, with a possible D match to TRBD2 (5 bases). Between the trimmed V and J ends, which lost 0 bases and 3 bases, there was a span of 7 bases. Germline CDR1 is MNHEY and CDR2 is SVGAGI. The CDR3 covers 14 residues. The CDR3 DNA reads as TGTGCCAGCAGTTACTCGCGGGCTACAGATACGCAGTATTTT. The encoded protein is CASSYSRATDTQYF.

The chain combines TRBV11-2 with TRBJ1-2, with D uncertain. Germline CDR1 and CDR2: SGHAT and FQNNGV. The CDR3 length is 14 residues. V was pared by 4 bases and J by 5 bases, with 14 bases between. The CDR3 sequence is CASSSPGSGYGYTF. CDR3 nucleotides: TGTGCCAGCAGCTCCCCGGGGAGTGGGTATGGCTACACCTTC.

The chain carries TRBV5-1 and TRBJ1-1; no clear D. Trimming pared 3 bases from V and 3 bases from J, leaving 12 bases between. Germline CDR1 and CDR2: SGHRS and YFSETQ. CDR3 length: 14 amino acids. The CDR3, as DNA: TGCGCCAGCAGCTATACGGGTGGCTACACTGAAGCTTTCTTT. It encodes CASSYTGGYTEAFF.

V usage is TRBV7-9 and J usage is TRBJ1-2, with 7 bases that match TRBD1. Germline CDR1 and CDR2: SEHNR and FQNEAQ (reference sequence). After removal of 0 bases from V and 4 bases from J, the junction contained 5 bases not matched to a gene. CDR3 length: 15 residues. The CDR3 nucleotides are TGTGCCAGCAGCTTAGCCGAGGGGGCGCGCTATGGCTACACCTTC. Residues: CASSLAEGARYGYTF. The full variable domain, rest sourced from reference TRBV7-9 and TRBJ1-2, is DTGVSQNPRHKITKRGQNVTFRCDPISEHNRLYWYRQTLGQGPEFLTYFQNEAQLEKSRLLSDRFSAERPKGSFSTLEIQRTEQGDSAMYLCASSLAEGARYGYTFGSGTRLTVV.

This chain uses TRBV7-7 with TRBJ2-3; TRBD1 matches at 9 bases. The CDR3 is made up of 15 amino acids. Germline values: CDR1 SSHAT, CDR2 FNYEAQ (reference sequence). V shed 5 bases, J shed 2 bases, and the junction held 5 bases outside the gene matches. Here the CDR3 reads CASSPGQGFTDTQYF. CDR3 nucleotides: TGTGCCAGCAGCCCGGGACAGGGTTTCACAGATACGCAGTATTTT.

The chain is built from TRBV7-2 and TRBJ2-7; TRBD2 might be the D (5 bases). CDR1 and CDR2 (germline): SGHTA, FQGNSA. V gave up 5 bases and J gave up 0 bases, with 11 bases separating them. The length of the CDR3 is 14 residues. This CDR3 reads CASSRRVHSYEQYF. The CDR3 region has the DNA TGTGCCAGCAGCCGGCGGGTCCACTCCTACGAGCAGTACTTC.

The J gene is TRBJ2-2, the V gene TRBV10-3; D ambiguous. With 4 bases removed from V and 3 bases from J, the gap between germline ends came to 9 bases. The germline V gene encodes CDR1 ENHRY and CDR2 SYGVKD. This CDR3 has 14 amino acids. CDR3 loop: CAISGIADTGELFF. The CDR3 DNA is TGTGCCATCAGTGGAATTGCGGACACCGGGGAGCTGTTTTTT.

The genes are TRBV4-3 and TRBJ2-4, with 9 bases fitting TRBD2. V trimming: 3 bases; J trimming: 7 bases; junction bases outside the gene matches: 7. The germline V gene has CDR1 LGHNA and CDR2 YSLEER. This CDR3 is built from 15 residues. The DNA of the CDR3 is TGCGCCAGCAGCCAGGGTCCAGGGACTAGCAACATTCAGTACTTC. Its protein product is CASSQGPGTSNIQYF.

The V call is TRBV24-1, the J call TRBJ2-1; 12 bases fit TRBD2. The CDR3 contains 16 residues. J was trimmed by 8 bases and V by 4 bases; bases with no gene match: 8. Per the germline V gene, CDR1 is KGHDR and CDR2 is SFDVKD. Written as DNA, the CDR3 is TGTGCCACCAGTGACACTCTAGCGGGGGGGTTGGATGAGCAGTTCTTC. This gives the protein CATSDTLAGGLDEQFF.

V gene TRBV29-1 combines with J gene TRBJ1-2; 8 bases map to TRBD1. The V segment lost 6 bases and the J segment 5 bases; nucleotides outside the gene matches: 11. In germline, CDR1 is SQVTM, CDR2 ANQGSEA. CDR3 length: 14 residues. The CDR3 bases are TGCAGCGTCGTACAGGGGGTGGTGGGGTATGGCTACACCTTC. This codes for CSVVQGVVGYGYTF.

This chain uses TRBV6-5 with TRBJ2-1, with D unclear. The V gene lost 2 bases and the J gene lost 4 bases, with 15 bases spanning the gap. This CDR3 region has 16 residues. Germline CDR1 reads MNHEY; CDR2 reads SVGAGI. The CDR3 DNA sequence: TGTGCCAGCAGTTACCGGAGAGATTTGCCTTACAATGAGCAGTTCTTC. Amino acid sequence: CASSYRRDLPYNEQFF.